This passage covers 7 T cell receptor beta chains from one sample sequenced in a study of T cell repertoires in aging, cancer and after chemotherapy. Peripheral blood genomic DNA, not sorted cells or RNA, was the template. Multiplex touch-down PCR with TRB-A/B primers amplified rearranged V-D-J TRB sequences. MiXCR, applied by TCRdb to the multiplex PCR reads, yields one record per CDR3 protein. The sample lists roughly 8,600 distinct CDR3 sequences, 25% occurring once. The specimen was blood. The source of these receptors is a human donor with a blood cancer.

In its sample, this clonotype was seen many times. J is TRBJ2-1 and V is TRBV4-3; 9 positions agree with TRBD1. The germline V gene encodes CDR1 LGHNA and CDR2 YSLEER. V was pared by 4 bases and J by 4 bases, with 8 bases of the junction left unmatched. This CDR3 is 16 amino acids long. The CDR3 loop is CASSPEIGTGYNEQFF. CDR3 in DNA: TGCGCCAGCAGCCCTGAAATCGGGACAGGGTACAATGAGCAGTTCTTC.

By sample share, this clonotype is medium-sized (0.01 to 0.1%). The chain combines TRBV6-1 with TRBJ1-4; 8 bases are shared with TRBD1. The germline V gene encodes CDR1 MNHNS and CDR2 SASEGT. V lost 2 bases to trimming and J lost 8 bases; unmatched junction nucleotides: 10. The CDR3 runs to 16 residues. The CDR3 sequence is CASSEFAGQEPEKLFF. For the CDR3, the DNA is TGTGCCAGCAGTGAATTCGCGGGACAGGAACCCGAAAAACTGTTTTTT.

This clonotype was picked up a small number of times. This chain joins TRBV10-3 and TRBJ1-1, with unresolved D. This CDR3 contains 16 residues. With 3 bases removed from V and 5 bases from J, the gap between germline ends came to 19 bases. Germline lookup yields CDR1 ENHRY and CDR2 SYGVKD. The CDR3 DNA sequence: TGTGCCATCAGTGACCCAAACGGACGGGGAGGGACTGAAGCTTTCTTT. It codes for CAISDPNGRGGTEAFF.

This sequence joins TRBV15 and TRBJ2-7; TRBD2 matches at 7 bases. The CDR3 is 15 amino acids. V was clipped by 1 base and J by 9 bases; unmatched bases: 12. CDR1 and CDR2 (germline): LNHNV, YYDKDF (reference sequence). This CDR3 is CATSRGTREGLGQYF. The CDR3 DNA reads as TGTGCCACCAGCAGAGGGACTAGAGAGGGTTTGGGGCAGTACTTC.

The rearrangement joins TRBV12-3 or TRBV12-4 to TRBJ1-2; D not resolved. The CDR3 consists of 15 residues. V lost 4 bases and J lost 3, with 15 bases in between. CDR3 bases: TGTGCCAGCAGTTACGAAGTGGCGGGAGACTATGGCTACACCTTC. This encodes CASSYEVAGDYGYTF.

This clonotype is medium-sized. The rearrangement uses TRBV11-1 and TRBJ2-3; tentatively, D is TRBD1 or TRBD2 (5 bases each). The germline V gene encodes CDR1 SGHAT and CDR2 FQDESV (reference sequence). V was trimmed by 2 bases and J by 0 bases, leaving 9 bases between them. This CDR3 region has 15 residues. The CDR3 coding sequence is TGTGCCAGCAGCTTATCGGGACGAAGCACAGATACGCAGTATTTT. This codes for CASSLSGRSTDTQYF.

CDR3 amino acids: CAAAQTSTKNIQYF. In DNA, the CDR3 is TGTGCCGCGGCACAGACCTCTACCAAAAACATTCAGTACTTC. This rearrangement joins TRBV7-9 to TRBJ2-4; D gene unclear. There are 14 residues in the CDR3. Germline V gene data show CDR1 as SEHNR and CDR2 as FQNEAQ (reference sequence). Trimming left V 11 bases short and J 2 bases short, with 16 bases between.